Included here is one TCR beta chain sequence, with context. Its antigen is unknown. This entry is derived from a study of cytomegalovirus exposure and HLA in healthy donors. This CDR3 spans 15 amino acids. Germline CDR1 reads LGHNA; CDR2 reads YNFKEQ. The V gene lost 3 bases and the J gene lost 2 bases, with 14 bases spanning the gap. A multiplex PCR was run with 60 Vbeta primers and 13 Jbeta primers. Sequencing used immunoSEQ multiplex PCR; TCRdb keeps in-frame clones, though not all of them. In the table there are about 120,000 clones, about 80% of which are singletons. Study-level points and caveats: Presence/absence results assume similar sequencing depth per donor, which may not hold. Within the data, a cluster of highly shared sequence variants was likely a sequencing artifact. The authors excluded some V segments, including TRBV6-2 and TRBV6-3, as indistinguishable. Productive rates of about 90% or about 30% were seen for most TCR beta V segments in an earlier analysis.

This chain joins TRBV4-2 and TRBJ2-7, with D perhaps matching TRBD1 (5 bases). The sample was PBMCs. The origin of this receptor is an older woman in good health and CMV-seropositive. Here the CDR3 DNA reads TGTGCCAGCAGCCACTCAGGGATATCCGCCTACGAGCAGTACTTC. Protein product: CASSHSGISAYEQYF.